Presented here are 3 T cell receptor beta chains from one specimen sequenced in a study of T cells after yellow fever vaccination. TCRdb independently ran MiXCR on the 5' RACE reads; one entry per CDR3 protein. The repertoire holds some 250,000 distinct CDR3 sequences, with less than 9% as singletons. Sequencing was performed on CD4+ T cells sorted from PBMCs, taken 15 days after the yellow fever booster vaccination. These receptors were collected from a man aged 25 to 45 who received the YFV17D yellow fever vaccine.

In regard to this clonotype: A much more abundant neighbour one base away suggests this may be a read error. The chain links TRBV7-2 to TRBJ2-5; 7 nucleotides agree with TRBD2. CDR1 and CDR2 (germline): SGHTA, FQGNSA. This CDR3 has 15 amino acids. Unmatched junction bases numbered 11, after V lost 6 bases and J lost 4 bases. This CDR3 is CASSQHPAGRETQYF. CDR3 bases: TGTGCCAGCAGTCAACACCCAGCGGGACGAGAGACCCAGTACTTC. Drawing the rest from reference TRBV7-2 and TRBJ2-5, the complete variable domain is GAGVSQSPSNKVTEKGKDVELRCDPISGHTALYWYRQSLGQGLEFLIYFQGNSAPDKSGLPSDRFSAERTGGSVSTLTIQRTQQEDSAVYLCASSQHPAGRETQYFGPGTRLLVL.

This clonotype has ten or more counts. The V call is TRBV5-8, the J call TRBJ2-1, with D uncertain. The V gene's germline CDR1 is SGHTS and CDR2 YDEGEE. Trimming removed 0 bases at V and 12 bases at J, with 13 bases between. This CDR3 contains 13 residues. This chain's CDR3 is CASSLEALTPQFF. The DNA of the CDR3 is TGTGCCAGCAGCTTGGAGGCCTTGACCCCGCAGTTCTTC.

The V and J genes are TRBV3-2 and TRBJ2-7; TRBD1 is the table's D call and was not checked against the DNA. TRBV3-2 is a documented pseudogene. CDR3 size: 15 residues. The CDR3 loop is CATSQVPGQGHEQYF. The CDR3 DNA is TGTGCCACCAGCCAAGTTCCGGGACAGGGCCACGAGCAGTACTTC.